Sequencing of this T cell receptor beta chain was carried out in a study of T cell responses to AZD1222 COVID-19 vaccine. Study context: Samples with a second dose at about 4 or about 12 weeks were pooled together. Study-level points and caveats: At study baseline, merely roughly 6 AZD1222 recipients were seropositive. After the peak T cell response, and only then, were repertoires sampled.

Sequencing used immunoSEQ multiplex PCR; TCRdb keeps in-frame clones, though not all of them. Among 240,000 or so clones listed, over 85% were seen once. CDR1 and CDR2 (germline): MNHEY, SVGEGT. The V and J ends lost 1 base and 1 base respectively, with 15 bases between them. The CDR3 extends over 17 amino acids. In this sample, this clone turned up once. Antigen specificity is unknown. This specimen consisted of peripheral blood, obtained on day 0 of AZD1222 vaccination. The sequence was collected from an adult in good health. V gene TRBV6-2 or TRBV6-3 combines with J gene TRBJ2-3; no clear D. The CDR3 DNA reads as TGTGCCAGCAGTTACTTTCCCCCTCCTATAGGCACAGATACGCAGTATTTT. Translated, it gives CASSYFPPPIGTDTQYF.